Following are 7 T cell receptor beta chains from one sample sequenced in a study of memory CD4+ T cells and cytomegalovirus serostatus (dated by TCRdb to about 2019). A FACSAria II was used to sort memory CD4+ T cells, defined as single viable CD3+CD4+CD8-CD45RO+ cells. Library prep was done by the immunoSEQ multiplex PCR assay. TCRdb took this table from immuneACCESS and kept in-frame rearrangements with V and J called. Such tables lack part of the clones; where checked against another copy, unresolved V genes explain under half of the gap, and the rest is unexplained. The sample table shows approximately 44,000 clones, and 76% are seen once. Around 2% of the sample lies in the top ten. Sequencing was performed on memory CD4+ T cells from blood. The origin of the receptors is an adult in good health and CMV-seronegative.

This clone was found a few times. The chain employs TRBV7-9 and TRBJ1-1; D uncertain. Germline values: CDR1 SEHNR, CDR2 FQNEAQ (reference sequence). Trimming took off 2 bases at V and 5 bases at J, with 18 bases between the two ends. The CDR3 covers 16 residues. CDR3 sequence: CASSLRDGPWGTEAFF. CDR3 DNA: TGTGCCAGCAGCTTACGTGATGGGCCCTGGGGAACTGAAGCTTTCTTT.

This sequence joins TRBV6-6 and TRBJ2-7, with D possibly matching TRBD2 (6 bases). The germline V gene encodes CDR1 MNHNY and CDR2 SVGAGI (reference sequence). Trimming left V 0 bases short and J 4 bases short, with 7 bases between. This CDR3 is built from 13 residues. The CDR3 loop reads CASSYSRGYEQYF. The CDR3 DNA is TGTGCCAGCAGTTACTCGCGGGGATACGAGCAGTACTTC.

The table lists this clone with a count of one. This chain uses TRBV5-1 with TRBJ2-7; unclear D gene. CDR1 SGHRS and CDR2 YFSETQ come from the germline V gene. V shed 4 bases and J shed 2 bases, with 13 bases lying between them. This CDR3 has 14 residues. In nucleotides, the CDR3 is TGCGCCAGCAGCCCGTCGGGCAACACCTACGAGCAGTACTTC. Protein: CASSPSGNTYEQYF.

The gene calls are TRBV5-4 and TRBJ2-3, with D perhaps given as TRBD1 or TRBD2 (5 bases each). The CDR3 covers 15 residues. V lost 3 bases and J 2 bases, leaving 13 bases between the germline ends. The germline V gene encodes CDR1 SGHNT and CDR2 YYREEE (reference sequence). CDR3 residues: CASSSGPAYTDTQYF. The DNA of the CDR3 is TGTGCCAGCAGCTCGGGACCCGCATACACAGATACGCAGTATTTT.

As concerns this clone: Other DNA sequences of this sample code for an identical CDR3. The chain uses TRBV6-1 and TRBJ2-1, with 14 nucleotides matching TRBD2. CDR1 and CDR2 (germline): MNHNS, SASEGT. The CDR3 covers 15 residues. The V and J ends lost 4 bases and 5 bases, in that order; junction bases with no gene match: 1. CDR3 DNA sequence: TGTGCCAGCAGTGGGGGACTAGCGGGGGACAATGAGCAGTTCTTC. Translated: CASSGGLAGDNEQFF.

The chain joins TRBV7-2 to TRBJ2-2; D gene ambiguous. The CDR3 contains 15 residues. V was pared by 5 bases and J by 3 bases, with 13 bases between. Germline CDR1 is SGHTA and CDR2 is FQGNSA. The CDR3 nucleotides read TGTGCCAGCAGCCCGTATCGCCCCGACACCGGGGAGCTGTTTTTT. This gives the protein CASSPYRPDTGELFF. Full variable domain (rest looked up from reference TRBV7-2 and TRBJ2-2): GAGVSQSPSNKVTEKGKDVELRCDPISGHTALYWYRQSLGQGLEFLIYFQGNSAPDKSGLPSDRFSAERTGGSVSTLTIQRTQQEDSAVYLCASSPYRPDTGELFFGEGSRLTVL.

This rearrangement joins TRBV11-3 to TRBJ1-5; no definite D call. Germline CDR1 reads SGHNT; CDR2 reads YENEEA. The CDR3 is 13 residues long. V was shortened by 3 bases and J by 1 base, with 4 bases between the two germline ends. CDR3 in DNA: TGTGCCAGCAGCTTTCGGAGCAATCAGCCCCAGCATTTT. Protein: CASSFRSNQPQHF.